These T cell receptor beta chains were read from a single sample in a study of blood T cells in healthy people across ages. TCRdb passed the 5' RACE reads through MiXCR, listing each CDR3 protein once. The table shows more than 1,400,000 distinct CDR3 sequences, with about 43% occurring only once. Sequencing was performed on blood. Source of these receptors: a young woman in good health. CDR3s leave out the opening cysteine and the closing phenylalanine or tryptophan. Each record gives: J gene, V gene, CDR3 protein.

J gene: TRBJ1-5; V gene: TRBV7-9; CDR3 protein: ASSLEGANFNSNQPQH
J gene: TRBJ2-1; V gene: TRBV3-1; CDR3 protein: ASSHQDPYNEQF
J gene: TRBJ1-1; V gene: TRBV28; CDR3 protein: ASSPRDRGVTEAF
J gene: TRBJ2-5; V gene: TRBV6-2/TRBV6-3; CDR3 protein: ASSFAEQGERGQY
J gene: .; V gene: TRBV12-3/TRBV12-4; CDR3 protein: ASSLAGNPVEQY
J gene: TRBJ2-3; V gene: TRBV2; CDR3 protein: ASSEGQGWDTPY
J gene: TRBJ2-4; V gene: TRBV20-1; CDR3 protein: SATPRGGRVTKNIQY
J gene: TRBJ1-2; V gene: TRBV6-5; CDR3 protein: ASSYLQGYGYT
J gene: TRBJ1-1; V gene: TRBV7-3; CDR3 protein: ASSRYSGGTEAF
J gene: TRBJ2-7; V gene: TRBV9; CDR3 protein: ASSAGGEGGIFYEQY
J gene: TRBJ1-1; V gene: TRBV20-1; CDR3 protein: KGSRGWDTEAF
J gene: TRBJ1-2; V gene: TRBV20-1; CDR3 protein: SAIRVDAGYT
J gene: TRBJ2-4; V gene: TRBV5-5; CDR3 protein: ASSLDGTGLREQY
J gene: TRBJ2-2; V gene: TRBV9; CDR3 protein: ASSGGTSGRGELF
J gene: TRBJ1-1; V gene: TRBV3-1; CDR3 protein: ASSQNGGVPIVAF
J gene: TRBJ2-1; V gene: TRBV4-1; CDR3 protein: ASSQAGTSWNEQF
J gene: TRBJ1-1; V gene: TRBV28; CDR3 protein: ASSYPGLNTEAF
J gene: TRBJ1-2; V gene: TRBV25-1; CDR3 protein: ASSEVFGQGPYGYT
J gene: TRBJ2-1; V gene: TRBV27; CDR3 protein: ASSFDAGRASEQF
J gene: TRBJ1-1; V gene: TRBV20-1; CDR3 protein: SASGHENTEAF
J gene: TRBJ2-7; V gene: TRBV6-5; CDR3 protein: ASSYWDGSYEQY
J gene: TRBJ1-1; V gene: TRBV7-3; CDR3 protein: ASSPDSDITEAF
J gene: TRBJ2-5; V gene: TRBV12-3/TRBV12-4; CDR3 protein: ASTAGVGAETQY
J gene: TRBJ2-7; V gene: TRBV3-1; CDR3 protein: ASSPRLAVSSGEQY
J gene: TRBJ2-5; V gene: TRBV28; CDR3 protein: ASSLTPIGQETQY
J gene: TRBJ2-1; V gene: TRBV10-3; CDR3 protein: AIGTGYTYNEQF
J gene: TRBJ2-1; V gene: TRBV30; CDR3 protein: AWSWGGPENEQF
J gene: .; V gene: TRBV20-1; CDR3 protein: SARSGSGETQY
J gene: .; V gene: TRBV7-9; CDR3 protein: ASSSESSGEQY
J gene: TRBJ1-1; V gene: TRBV5-1; CDR3 protein: ASSLPDGGTEAF
J gene: TRBJ2-6; V gene: TRBV3-1; CDR3 protein: ASSQWTVSGANVLT
J gene: TRBJ1-2; V gene: TRBV12-3/TRBV12-4; CDR3 protein: ASSPGQGRYGYT
J gene: TRBJ2-6; V gene: TRBV11-2; CDR3 protein: ASSLDQLATRANVLT
J gene: TRBJ1-3; V gene: TRBV4-1; CDR3 protein: ASSHPGTGVLQSSGNTIY
J gene: TRBJ2-1; V gene: TRBV12-3/TRBV12-4; CDR3 protein: ASSRPTSGVYNEQF
J gene: TRBJ2-7; V gene: TRBV5-4; CDR3 protein: ASSSRGRGGHEQY
J gene: TRBJ1-6; V gene: TRBV20-1; CDR3 protein: SPREGGDSPLH
J gene: TRBJ2-2; V gene: TRBV6-4; CDR3 protein: ASRGTGTTGELF
J gene: TRBJ1-6; V gene: TRBV4-1; CDR3 protein: ASSQDQGYNSPLH
J gene: TRBJ2-7; V gene: TRBV29-1; CDR3 protein: SVGGDLSYEQY
J gene: TRBJ2-2; V gene: TRBV28; CDR3 protein: ATPGYTGELF
J gene: TRBJ2-2; V gene: TRBV10-3; CDR3 protein: ATGLAGPNTGELF
J gene: TRBJ2-5; V gene: TRBV30; CDR3 protein: ASHTGLAGHQETQY
J gene: TRBJ2-1; V gene: TRBV28; CDR3 protein: ASRVSGRTSGNEQF
J gene: TRBJ2-7; V gene: TRBV20-1; CDR3 protein: SALGLAGPYEQY
J gene: TRBJ1-2; V gene: TRBV29-1; CDR3 protein: SVEEPGGGYT
J gene: TRBJ1-5; V gene: TRBV10-2; CDR3 protein: ASSTVVGVQPQH
J gene: TRBJ2-1; V gene: TRBV6-5; CDR3 protein: ASSARSERVDEQF
J gene: TRBJ1-2; V gene: TRBV29-1; CDR3 protein: SVGTGGRGSYGYT